The entry below gives a single T cell receptor (beta chain) sequence along with its context. The antigen is not known. This CDR3 is built from 12 residues. Germline V gene lookup returns CDR1 ENHRY and CDR2 SYGVKD. Trimming left V 4 bases short and J 4 bases short, with 8 bases between. Naive CD8 cells lacked CD45RO and underwent positive selection for CCR7, leaving out terminally differentiated effector memory CD45RA+ cells. The data are from a study of shared clonotypes between healthy human individuals. General study findings and limits: Owing to a small donor count, the genetic and exposure-history diversity represented was limited.

Deep-level running was used for the assay. The assay was immunoSEQ multiplex PCR, and TCRdb's table has in-frame clones only and misses some. The sample yields 630,000 or so clones, roughly 98% seen once. The chain employs TRBV10-3 and TRBJ2-7, with D possibly being TRBD1 or TRBD2 (5 bases each). The receptor's source is a man aged 25-45 years in good health. Sequencing was carried out using naive CD8+ T cells sorted from blood. CDR3 DNA: TGTGCCATCAGTGTTGGGACGTACGAGCAGTACTTC. Translated, it gives CAISVGTYEQYF.